The rows below give T cell receptor beta chains drawn from one sample of a study of control samples from healthy donors and cancer patients. Clones were sequenced by immunoSEQ multiplex PCR, and TCRdb holds only the in-frame ones, with some missing. This table holds 150,000 or so clones, roughly 94% found once. The sequencing sample was made of PBMCs. Receptor source: a man in his sixties with colorectal cancer. Both conserved end residues are part of each CDR3. The D gene is left open where the match is weak.

cdr3_aa cdr3_nt d_call j_call v_call
CSPTQARVTEAFF TGCAGCCCCACCCAGGCCCGGGTCACTGAAGCTTTCTTT NA TRBJ1-1 TRBV29-1
CASSPPTQGYGYTF TGTGCCAGCTCACCACCGACACAGGGTTATGGCTACACCTTC NA TRBJ1-2 TRBV18
CASIGGMTEAFF TGTGCCAGCATTGGAGGGATGACCGAAGCTTTCTTT NA TRBJ1-1 TRBV6-6
CASSLSAGEGEKLFF TGCGCCAGCAGCTTGTCTGCGGGGGAAGGTGAAAAACTGTTTTTT NA TRBJ1-4 TRBV5-1
CASSHTQGAPYNEQFF TGCGCCAGCAGTCATACACAGGGAGCCCCCTACAATGAGCAGTTCTTC NA TRBJ2-1 TRBV4-1
CASSQDTGTGNTIYF TGCGCCAGCAGCCAAGATACGGGTACCGGAAACACCATATATTTT NA TRBJ1-3 TRBV4-1
CASSENIAAFSTNEKLFF TGTGCCAGCAGTGAAAATATAGCAGCTTTCTCAACTAATGAAAAACTGTTTTTT NA TRBJ1-4 TRBV6-1
CASTPGGLSNTEAFF TGCGCCAGCACCCCCGGCGGGCTCTCGAACACTGAAGCTTTCTTT NA TRBJ1-1 TRBV5-1
CASSSYPTGQGAYNEQFF TGTGCCAGCAGCTCTTACCCAACGGGACAGGGGGCCTACAATGAGCAGTTCTTC TRBD1 TRBJ2-1 TRBV7-9
CASSYRNTEAFF TGTGCCAGCAGTTATAGGAACACTGAAGCTTTCTTT NA TRBJ1-1 TRBV6-1
CASRLGTGKSSYEQYF TGTGCCAGCAGACTAGGGACAGGGAAGAGCTCCTACGAGCAGTACTTC TRBD1 TRBJ2-7 TRBV2
CASSWGLLGTTGELFF TGTGCCAGCAGTTGGGGGCTACTAGGGACGACCGGGGAGCTGTTTTTT NA TRBJ2-2 TRBV2
CASSLVSSTETQYF TGTGCCAGCAGCTTAGTTTCTAGCACAGAGACCCAGTACTTC NA TRBJ2-5 TRBV11-2
CASSEWRTGGYNEQFF TGCGCCAGCAGTGAGTGGAGGACAGGGGGGTACAATGAGCAGTTCTTC TRBD1 TRBJ2-1 TRBV10-1
CASSFPRGGLNTEAFF TGTGCCAGCAGCTTCCCCCGGGGGGGCTTGAACACTGAAGCTTTCTTT NA TRBJ1-1 TRBV5-4
CASSYRETYEQYF TGTGCCAGCAGCTACAGGGAAACCTACGAGCAGTACTTC NA TRBJ2-7 TRBV7-9